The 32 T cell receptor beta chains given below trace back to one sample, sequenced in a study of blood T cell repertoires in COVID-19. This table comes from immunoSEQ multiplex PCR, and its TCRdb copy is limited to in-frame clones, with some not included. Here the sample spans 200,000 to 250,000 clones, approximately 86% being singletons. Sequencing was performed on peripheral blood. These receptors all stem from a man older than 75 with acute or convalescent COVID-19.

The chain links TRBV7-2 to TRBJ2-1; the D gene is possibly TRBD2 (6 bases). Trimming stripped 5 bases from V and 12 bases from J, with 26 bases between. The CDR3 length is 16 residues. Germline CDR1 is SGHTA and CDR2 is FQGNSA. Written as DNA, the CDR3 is TGTGCCAGCAGCGAGGGTGGGGGGAAGAGGATAGGCCGGCAGTTCTTC. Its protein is CASSEGGGKRIGRQFF.

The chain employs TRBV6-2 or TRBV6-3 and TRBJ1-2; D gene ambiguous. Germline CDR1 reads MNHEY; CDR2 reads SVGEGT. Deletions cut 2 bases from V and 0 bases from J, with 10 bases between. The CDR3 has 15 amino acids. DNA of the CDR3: TGTGCCAGCAGTTACGAAGCCCTTTCTAACTATGGCTACACCTTC. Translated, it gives CASSYEALSNYGYTF.

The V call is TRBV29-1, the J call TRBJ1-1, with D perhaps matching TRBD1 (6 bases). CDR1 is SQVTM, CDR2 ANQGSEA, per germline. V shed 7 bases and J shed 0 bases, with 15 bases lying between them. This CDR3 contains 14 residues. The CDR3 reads CSAVAGTMNTEAFF. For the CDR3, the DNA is TGCAGCGCCGTAGCCGGGACAATGAACACTGAAGCTTTCTTT.

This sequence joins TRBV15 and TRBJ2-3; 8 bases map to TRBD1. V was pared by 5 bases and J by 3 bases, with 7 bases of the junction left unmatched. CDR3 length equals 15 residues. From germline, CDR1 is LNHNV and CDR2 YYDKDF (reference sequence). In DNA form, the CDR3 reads TGTGCCACCAGCGACCGGGACAGGAAAACAGATACGCAGTATTTT. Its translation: CATSDRDRKTDTQYF.

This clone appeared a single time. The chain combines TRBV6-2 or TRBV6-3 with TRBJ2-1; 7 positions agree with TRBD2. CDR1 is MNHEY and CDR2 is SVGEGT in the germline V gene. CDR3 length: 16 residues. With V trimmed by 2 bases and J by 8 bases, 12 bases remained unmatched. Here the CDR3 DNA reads TGTGCCAGCAGTTACAATCTAGGGGAGGGCCGCTATGAGCAGTTCTTC. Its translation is CASSYNLGEGRYEQFF.

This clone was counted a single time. The CDR3 here is CASSPGGAWGVSVGYTF. CDR3 sequence (DNA): TGTGCCAGCAGCCCAGGGGGCGCTTGGGGTGTTTCCGTTGGCTACACCTTC. This chain links TRBV7-2 with TRBJ1-2, with 8 bases lining up with TRBD1. The germline V gene has CDR1 SGHTA and CDR2 FQGNSA. After removal of 5 bases from V and 7 bases from J, the junction contained 18 bases not matched to a gene. The CDR3 length is 17 residues.

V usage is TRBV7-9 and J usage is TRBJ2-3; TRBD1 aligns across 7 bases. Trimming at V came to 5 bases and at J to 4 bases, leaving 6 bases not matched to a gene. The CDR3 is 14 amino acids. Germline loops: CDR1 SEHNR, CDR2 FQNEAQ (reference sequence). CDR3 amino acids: CASSNDGTADTQYF. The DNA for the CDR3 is TGTGCCAGCAGCAACGACGGGACAGCAGATACGCAGTATTTT.

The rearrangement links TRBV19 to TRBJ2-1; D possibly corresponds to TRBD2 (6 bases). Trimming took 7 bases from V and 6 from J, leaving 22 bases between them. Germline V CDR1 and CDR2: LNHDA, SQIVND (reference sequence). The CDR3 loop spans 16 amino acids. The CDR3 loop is CASTMGGVTSRNEQFF. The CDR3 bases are TGTGCCAGTACTATGGGAGGAGTCACTAGCCGCAATGAGCAGTTCTTC.

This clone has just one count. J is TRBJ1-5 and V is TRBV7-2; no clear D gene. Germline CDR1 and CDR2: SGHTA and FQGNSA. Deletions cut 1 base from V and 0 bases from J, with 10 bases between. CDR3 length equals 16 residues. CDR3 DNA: TGTGCCAGCAGCTTAGGCGGTGCCTATAGCAATCAGCCCCAGCATTTT. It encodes CASSLGGAYSNQPQHF.

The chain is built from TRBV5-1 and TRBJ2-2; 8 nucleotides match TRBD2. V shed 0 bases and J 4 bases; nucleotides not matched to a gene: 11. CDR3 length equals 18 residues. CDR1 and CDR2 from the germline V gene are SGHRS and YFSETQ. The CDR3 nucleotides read TGCGCCAGCAGCTTGGATGACACCCCGGCGGGGGGCACCGGGGAGCTGTTTTTT. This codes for CASSLDDTPAGGTGELFF. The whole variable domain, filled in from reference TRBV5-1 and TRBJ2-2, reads KAGVTQTPRYLIKTRGQQVTLSCSPISGHRSVSWYQQTPGQGLQFLFEYFSETQRNKGNFPGRFSGRQFSNSRSEMNVSTLELGDSALYLCASSLDDTPAGGTGELFFGEGSRLTVL.

The CDR3 spells CASSEAIIIAGGESGGELFF. Written as DNA, the CDR3 is TGTGCCAGCAGTGAAGCGATCATTATAGCGGGAGGGGAAAGTGGCGGGGAGCTGTTTTTT. The rearrangement joins TRBV6-1 to TRBJ2-2; 11 bases map to TRBD2. The V gene end was trimmed by 0 bases and the J gene end by 7 bases; junction bases not matched to a gene: 16. The CDR3 covers 20 residues. Germline V gene sequence: CDR1 MNHNS, CDR2 SASEGT.

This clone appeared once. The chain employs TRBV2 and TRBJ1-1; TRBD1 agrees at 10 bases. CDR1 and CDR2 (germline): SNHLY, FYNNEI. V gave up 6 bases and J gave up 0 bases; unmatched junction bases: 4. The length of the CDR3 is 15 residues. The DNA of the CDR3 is TGTGCCAGCAGGGACAGGGGGACCATGAACACTGAAGCTTTCTTT. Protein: CASRDRGTMNTEAFF.

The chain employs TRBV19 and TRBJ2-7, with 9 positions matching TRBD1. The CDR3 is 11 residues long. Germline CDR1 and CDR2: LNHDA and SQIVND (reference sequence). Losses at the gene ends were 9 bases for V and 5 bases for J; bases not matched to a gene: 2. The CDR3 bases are TGTGCCAGGAGACAGGGGGACGAGCAGTACTTC. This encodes CARRQGDEQYF.

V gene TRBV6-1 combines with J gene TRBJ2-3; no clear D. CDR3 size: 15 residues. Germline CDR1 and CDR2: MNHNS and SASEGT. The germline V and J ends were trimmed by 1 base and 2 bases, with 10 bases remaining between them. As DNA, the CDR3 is TGTGCCAGCAGTGAAGTCCAGGCCTACACAGATACGCAGTATTTT. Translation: CASSEVQAYTDTQYF.

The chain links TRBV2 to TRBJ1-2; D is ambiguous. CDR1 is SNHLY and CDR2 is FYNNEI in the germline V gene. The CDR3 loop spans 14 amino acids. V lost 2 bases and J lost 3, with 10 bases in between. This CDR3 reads CASSELGSDYGYTF. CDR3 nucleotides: TGTGCCAGCAGTGAACTGGGGAGCGACTATGGCTACACCTTC.

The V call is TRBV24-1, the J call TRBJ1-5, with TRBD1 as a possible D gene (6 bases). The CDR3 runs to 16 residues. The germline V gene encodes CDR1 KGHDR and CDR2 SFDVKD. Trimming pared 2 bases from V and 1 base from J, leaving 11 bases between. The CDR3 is CATSDSLRGSNQPQHF. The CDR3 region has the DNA TGTGCCACCAGTGATTCCCTAAGGGGGAGCAATCAGCCCCAGCATTTT.

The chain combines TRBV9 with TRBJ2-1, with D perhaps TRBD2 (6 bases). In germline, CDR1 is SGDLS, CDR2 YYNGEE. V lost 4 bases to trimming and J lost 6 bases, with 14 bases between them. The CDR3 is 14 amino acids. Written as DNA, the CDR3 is TGTGCCAGCAGCTCCAGACTAGTGGCCAATGAGCAGTTCTTC. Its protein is CASSSRLVANEQFF.

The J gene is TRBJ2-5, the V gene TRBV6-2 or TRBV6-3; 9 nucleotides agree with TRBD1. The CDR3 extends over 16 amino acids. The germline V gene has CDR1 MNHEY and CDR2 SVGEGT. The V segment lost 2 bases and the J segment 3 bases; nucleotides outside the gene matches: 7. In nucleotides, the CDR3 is TGTGCCAGCAGTTACCGAGGGGGACAGGGAAAAGAGACCCAGTACTTC. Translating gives CASSYRGGQGKETQYF.

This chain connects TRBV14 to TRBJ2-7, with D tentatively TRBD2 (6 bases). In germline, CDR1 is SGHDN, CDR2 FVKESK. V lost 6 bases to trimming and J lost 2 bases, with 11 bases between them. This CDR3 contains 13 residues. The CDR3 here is CASRGDFPYEQYF. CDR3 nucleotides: TGTGCCAGCAGGGGGGACTTTCCCTACGAGCAGTACTTC.

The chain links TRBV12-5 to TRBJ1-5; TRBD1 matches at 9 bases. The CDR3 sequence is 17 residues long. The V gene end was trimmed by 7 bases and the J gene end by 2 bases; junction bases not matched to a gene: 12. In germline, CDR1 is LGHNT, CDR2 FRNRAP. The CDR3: CASDSDRGEYGNQPQHF. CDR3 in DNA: TGTGCTAGTGATTCGGACAGGGGAGAGTATGGCAATCAGCCCCAGCATTTT.

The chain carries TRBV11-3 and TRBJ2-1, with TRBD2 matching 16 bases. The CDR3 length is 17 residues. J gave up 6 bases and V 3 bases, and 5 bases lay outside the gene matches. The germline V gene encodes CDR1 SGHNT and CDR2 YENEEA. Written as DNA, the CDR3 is TGTGCCAGCAGCTTCTCGGGGACTAGCGGGAGGGCCAATGAGCAGTTCTTC. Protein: CASSFSGTSGRANEQFF. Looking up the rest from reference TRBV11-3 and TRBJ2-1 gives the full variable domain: EAGVVQSPRYKIIEKKQPVAFWCNPISGHNTLYWYLQNLGQGPELLIRYENEEAVDDSQLPKDRFSAERLKGVDSTLKIQPAELGDSAVYLCASSFSGTSGRANEQFFGPGTRLTVL.

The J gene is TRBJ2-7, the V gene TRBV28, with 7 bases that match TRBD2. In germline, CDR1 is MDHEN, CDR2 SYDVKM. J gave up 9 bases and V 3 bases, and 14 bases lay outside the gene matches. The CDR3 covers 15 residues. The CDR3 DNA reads TGTGCCAGCAGTTTGTCTGGGCGGGAGTTCTTTGGGCAGTACTTC. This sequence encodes CASSLSGREFFGQYF.

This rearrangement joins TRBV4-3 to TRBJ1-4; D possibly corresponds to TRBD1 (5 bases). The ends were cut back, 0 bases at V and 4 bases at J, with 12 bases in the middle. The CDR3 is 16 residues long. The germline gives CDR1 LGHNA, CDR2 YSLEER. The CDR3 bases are TGCGCCAGCAGCCAAGATGTCGGGCAGGGTAATGAAAAACTGTTTTTT. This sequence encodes CASSQDVGQGNEKLFF.

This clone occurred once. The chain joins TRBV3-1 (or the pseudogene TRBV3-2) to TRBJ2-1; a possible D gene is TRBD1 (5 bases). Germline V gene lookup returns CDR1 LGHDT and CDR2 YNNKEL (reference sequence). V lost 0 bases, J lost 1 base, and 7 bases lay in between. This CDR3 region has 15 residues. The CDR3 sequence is CASSQDPGSYNEQFF. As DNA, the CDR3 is TGTGCCAGCAGCCAAGACCCAGGGTCCTACAATGAGCAGTTCTTC.

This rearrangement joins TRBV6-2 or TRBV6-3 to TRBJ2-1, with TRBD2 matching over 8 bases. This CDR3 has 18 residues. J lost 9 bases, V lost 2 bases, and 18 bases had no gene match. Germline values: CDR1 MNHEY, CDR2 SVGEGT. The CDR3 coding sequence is TGTGCCAGCAGTTACCCTCAGAGAGGCATAGCGGGAAATCCTGAGCAGTTCTTC. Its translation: CASSYPQRGIAGNPEQFF.

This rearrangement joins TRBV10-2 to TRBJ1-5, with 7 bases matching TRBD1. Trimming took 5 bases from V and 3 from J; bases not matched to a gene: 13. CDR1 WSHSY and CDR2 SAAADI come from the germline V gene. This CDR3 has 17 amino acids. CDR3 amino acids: CASSQQGWGINNQPQHF. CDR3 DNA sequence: TGCGCCAGCAGTCAACAGGGGTGGGGAATTAACAATCAGCCCCAGCATTTT.

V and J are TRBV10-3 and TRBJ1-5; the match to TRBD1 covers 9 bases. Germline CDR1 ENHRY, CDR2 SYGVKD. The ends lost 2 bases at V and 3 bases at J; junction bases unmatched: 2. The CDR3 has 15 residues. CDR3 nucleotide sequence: TGTGCCATCAGTGAGGGGACAGGGTTCAATCAGCCCCAGCATTTT. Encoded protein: CAISEGTGFNQPQHF.

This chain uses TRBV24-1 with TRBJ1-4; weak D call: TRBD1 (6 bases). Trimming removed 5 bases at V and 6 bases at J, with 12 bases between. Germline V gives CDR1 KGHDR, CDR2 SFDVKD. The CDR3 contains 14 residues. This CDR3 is CATSVGAEDEKLFF. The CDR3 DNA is TGTGCCACCAGTGTGGGGGCAGAAGATGAAAAACTGTTTTTT.

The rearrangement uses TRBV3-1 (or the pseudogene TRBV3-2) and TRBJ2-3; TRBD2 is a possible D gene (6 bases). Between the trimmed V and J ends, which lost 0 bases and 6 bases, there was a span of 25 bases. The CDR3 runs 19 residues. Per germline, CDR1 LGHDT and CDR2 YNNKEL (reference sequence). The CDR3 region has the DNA TGTGCCAGCAGCCAAGAGCGGAGTTGGGCTAGCGCTATTCGGGATACGCAGTATTTT. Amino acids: CASSQERSWASAIRDTQYF.

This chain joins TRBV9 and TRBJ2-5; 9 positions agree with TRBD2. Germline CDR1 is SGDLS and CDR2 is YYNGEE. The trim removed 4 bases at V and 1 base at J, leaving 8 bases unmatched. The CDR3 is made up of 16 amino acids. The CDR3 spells CASSPRMTSGQETQYF. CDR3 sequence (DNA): TGTGCCAGCAGCCCTCGAATGACTAGCGGCCAAGAGACCCAGTACTTC.

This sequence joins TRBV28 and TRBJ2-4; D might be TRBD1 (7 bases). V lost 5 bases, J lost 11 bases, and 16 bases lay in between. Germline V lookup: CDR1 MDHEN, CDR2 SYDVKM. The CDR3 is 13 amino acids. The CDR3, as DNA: TGTGCCAGCAGTCCCTTCGACAGGGACTTTCAGTACTTC. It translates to CASSPFDRDFQYF.

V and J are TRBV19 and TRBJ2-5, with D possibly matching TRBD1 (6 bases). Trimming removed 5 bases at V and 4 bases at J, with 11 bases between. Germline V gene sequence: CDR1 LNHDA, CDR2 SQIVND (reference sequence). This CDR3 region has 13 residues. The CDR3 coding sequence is TGTGCCAGTAGTGCTCAGGGGTCAGAGACCCAGTACTTC. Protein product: CASSAQGSETQYF. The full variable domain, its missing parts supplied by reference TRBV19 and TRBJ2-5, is DGGITQSPKYLFRKEGQNVTLSCEQNLNHDAMYWYRQDPGQGLRLIYYSQIVNDFQKGDIAEGYSVSREKKESFPLTVTSAQKNPTAFYLCASSAQGSETQYFGPGTRLLVL.